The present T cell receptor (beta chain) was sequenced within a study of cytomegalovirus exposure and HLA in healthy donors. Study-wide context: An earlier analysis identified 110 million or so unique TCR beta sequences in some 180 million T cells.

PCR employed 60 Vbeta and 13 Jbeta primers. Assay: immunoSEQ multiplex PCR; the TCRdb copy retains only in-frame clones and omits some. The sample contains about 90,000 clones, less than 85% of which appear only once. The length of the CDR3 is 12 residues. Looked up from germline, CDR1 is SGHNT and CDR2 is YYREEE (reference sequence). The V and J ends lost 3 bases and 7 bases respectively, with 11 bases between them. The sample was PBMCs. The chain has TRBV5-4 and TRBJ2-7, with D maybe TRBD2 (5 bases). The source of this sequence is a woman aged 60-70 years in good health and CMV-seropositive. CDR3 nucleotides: TGTGCCAGCAGCTCGTCGACGGGGGAGCAGTACTTC. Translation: CASSSSTGEQYF.